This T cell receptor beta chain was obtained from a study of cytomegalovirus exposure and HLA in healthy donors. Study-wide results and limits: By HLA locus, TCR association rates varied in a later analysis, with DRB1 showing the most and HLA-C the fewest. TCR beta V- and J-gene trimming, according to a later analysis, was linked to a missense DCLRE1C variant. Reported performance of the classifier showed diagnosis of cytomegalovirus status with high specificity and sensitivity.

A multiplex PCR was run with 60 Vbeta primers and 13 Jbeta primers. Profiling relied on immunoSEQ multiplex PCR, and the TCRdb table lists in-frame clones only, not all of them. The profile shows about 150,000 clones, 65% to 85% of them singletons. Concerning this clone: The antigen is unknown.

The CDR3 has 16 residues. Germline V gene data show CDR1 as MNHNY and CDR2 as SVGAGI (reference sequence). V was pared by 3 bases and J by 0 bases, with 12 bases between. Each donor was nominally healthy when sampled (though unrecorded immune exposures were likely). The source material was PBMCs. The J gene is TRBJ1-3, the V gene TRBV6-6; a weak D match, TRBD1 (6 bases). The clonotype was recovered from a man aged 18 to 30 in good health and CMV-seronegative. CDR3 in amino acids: CASSYRGTLSGNTIYF. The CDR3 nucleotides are TGTGCCAGCAGTTATAGGGGGACCCTCTCTGGAAACACCATATATTTT.